One TCR beta chain is described in this entry. Its antigen is not known. This CDR3 is built from 12 residues. V was cut by 3 bases and J by 7 bases, with 8 bases left in between. The germline CDR1 and CDR2 sequences are SGDLS and YYNGEE. These data belong to a study of T cell responses to AZD1222 COVID-19 vaccine. General observations from the study: Females made up more of the donors, who were largely white British, and clonal diversity may have come out too low. After the peak T cell response, and only then, were repertoires sampled. Spike was spanned by vaccine-associated CD4 TCRs, which were dominant at 160-218 and 743-854.

Sequencing used immunoSEQ multiplex PCR; TCRdb keeps in-frame clones, though not all of them. The table shows approximately 100,000 clones, with approximately 90% occurring only once. Here the sequenced sample was peripheral blood, taken on day 0 of AZD1222 vaccination. The gene calls are TRBV9 and TRBJ2-1; D is perhaps TRBD1 (6 bases). The clonotype was recovered from an adult in good health. This CDR3 reads CASSATGNEQFF. Written as DNA, the CDR3 is TGTGCCAGCAGCGCAACAGGGAATGAGCAGTTCTTC. Variable domain in full (rest from reference TRBV9 and TRBJ2-1): DSGVTQTPKHLITATGQRVTLRCSPRSGDLSVYWYQQSLDQGLQFLIQYYNGEERAKGNILERFSAQQFPDLHSELNLSSLELGDSALYFCASSATGNEQFFGPGTRLTVL.